The T cell receptor beta chain under discussion was sequenced for a study of metastatic and nonmetastatic thyroid tumors. Looking at the study overall: Blood and tumor or nodule tissue repertoires from malignant and benign thyroid patients were compared. Findings of the study overall: For both blood and tumor, malignant thyroid tumors reportedly showed significantly higher TCR beta diversity than benign nodules did.

Until they underwent thyroid surgery, no patient had received any treatment. This clone was observed at least ten times. No antigen is known for it. Original analysis: The study's classifier, a distant-metastasis tool for papillary thyroid cancer, was built using CDR3 differences across clinicopathological groups. Using MiXCR, TCRdb reanalyzed the PCR reads. TCRdb assigned the V and J calls; the authors' analysis was not used. The sample contains 11,000 to 15,000 clones, roughly 25% of which appear only once. This clonotype originated in a female donor with papillary thyroid cancer or a benign thyroid nodule (not recorded which). Some clones in this sample may be carry-over from other donors' samples. Specimen: tumor tissue.

CDR3 sequence (DNA): TGCGCCAGCGGGCGTAGCGACAATGAGCAGTTCTTC. Its translation is CASGRSDNEQFF. The J gene is TRBJ2-1, the V gene TRBV10-2, with TRBD2 as a possible D gene (5 bases). V was cut by 8 bases and J by 5 bases, with 10 bases left in between. Germline loops: CDR1 WSHSY, CDR2 SAAADI. This CDR3 spans 12 amino acids.